This T cell receptor (beta chain) is from a study of PD-1 blockade in classical Hodgkin lymphoma. With respect to this clone: What it recognizes is unknown.

The table came from immunoSEQ multiplex PCR; TCRdb's copy has only in-frame clones and leaves some out. Of 25,000 to 35,000 clones in the sample, 60% to 80% were seen once. Each patient relapsed following autologous stem cell transplantation, and prior brentuximab vedotin exposure differed. Broader study findings: Causes of the repertoire differences remain undefined, possibly disease activity or prior therapy. CD4+ TCR diversity rose significantly by C4D1, and CD8+ TCR diversity did not. Healthy donors were reported to have higher baseline TCR diversity than newly diagnosed patients. Patients were excluded if nivolumab began under 1 year after ASCT (the autologous transplant).

The CDR3 covers 16 residues. From germline, CDR1 is ENHRY and CDR2 SYGVKD. Trimming took 3 bases from V and 4 from J, leaving 16 bases between them. The chain employs TRBV10-3 and TRBJ2-1, with unresolved D. The receptor was isolated from a human donor with classical Hodgkin lymphoma. Sequencing used peripheral blood mononuclear cells (PBMCs), obtained before the second cycle of nivolumab. This CDR3 reads CAISDPSYAFYNEQFF. The DNA of the CDR3 is TGTGCCATCAGTGACCCTTCATACGCCTTTTACAATGAGCAGTTCTTC.